This T cell receptor beta chain was recovered during a study of vaccination and CD4 T cells after COVID-19. Overall study findings and caveats: The study found median SARS-CoV-2-reactive clonotypes rising from 21 to 38, not significantly.

The Oncomine TCR Beta short-read assay was applied to DNA of cultured CD4+ T cells. From the PCR reads, TCRdb called clonotypes with MiXCR, one entry per CDR3 protein. The sample lists some 16,000 distinct CDR3 sequences; approximately 81% were seen once. Concerning this clonotype itself: Its antigen is currently unknown. Compared with germline, one end of the junction differs, possibly owing to a read error.

The germline CDR1 and CDR2 sequences are MNHNS and SASEGT. The CDR3 is 16 amino acids. Noted treatment: approximately nine-day PBMC culture with coronavirus spike peptide pools or control peptides (ViraFEST assay). ViraFEST relied on peptide pools to expand antigen-specific T cells; the TCRs were sequenced afterward. Here the sequenced sample was CD4+ T cells from blood, cultured in vitro, taken after SARS-CoV-2 vaccination. This sequence was found in a human donor who received a COVID-19 vaccine. V and J are TRBV6-1 and TRBJ1-6, with 8 bases matching TRBD1. The CDR3: CASREHGQGVNLPLHF. CDR3 in DNA: TGTGCCAGCAGGGAACACGGACAGGGAGTTAATTTACCCCTCCACTTT.